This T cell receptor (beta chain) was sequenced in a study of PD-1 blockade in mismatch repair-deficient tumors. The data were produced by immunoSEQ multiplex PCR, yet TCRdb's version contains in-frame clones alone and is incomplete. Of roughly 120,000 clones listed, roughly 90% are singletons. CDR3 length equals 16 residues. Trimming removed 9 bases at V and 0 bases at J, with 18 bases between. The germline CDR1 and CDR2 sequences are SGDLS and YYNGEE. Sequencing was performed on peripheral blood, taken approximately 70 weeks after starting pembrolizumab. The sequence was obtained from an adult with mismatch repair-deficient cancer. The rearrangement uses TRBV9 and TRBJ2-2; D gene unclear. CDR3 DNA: TGTGCCACCTCATCGACTCCGGGTTCGAACACCGGGGAGCTGTTTTTT. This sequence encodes CATSSTPGSNTGELFF. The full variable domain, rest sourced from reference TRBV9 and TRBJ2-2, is DSGVTQTPKHLITATGQRVTLRCSPRSGDLSVYWYQQSLDQGLQFLIQYYNGEERAKGNILERFSAQQFPDLHSELNLSSLELGDSALYFCATSSTPGSNTGELFFGEGSRLTVL.